Presented here are 30 T cell receptor beta chains from one specimen sequenced in a study of OX40 agonist ivuxolimab in advanced cancers. Clones were sequenced by immunoSEQ multiplex PCR, and TCRdb holds only the in-frame ones, with some missing. The data contain around 66,000 clones, more than 85% of them seen just once; the ten biggest clones take up under 20%. Sequencing used CD4+ or CD8+ T cells sorted from blood, obtained in a trial of the OX40 agonist ivuxolimab. The receptors come from an adult with an advanced solid tumor such as melanoma, head and neck, liver or kidney cancer.

V is TRBV4-1 and J is TRBJ1-5; no clear D gene. With 0 bases removed from V and 4 bases from J, the gap between germline ends came to 10 bases. Germline-derived CDR1 and CDR2 are MGHRA and YSYEKL. This CDR3 is 15 amino acids long. Here the CDR3 reads CASSQEIGGNQPQHF. The CDR3 DNA is TGCGCCAGCAGCCAAGAAATCGGCGGTAATCAGCCCCAGCATTTT.

The chain carries TRBV6-5 and TRBJ2-7; 7 bases fit TRBD2. The CDR3 totals 15 residues. Germline CDR1 reads MNHEY; CDR2 reads SVGAGI. V shed 5 bases, J shed 1 base, and the junction held 8 bases outside the gene matches. CDR3 region: CASSPYLADSYEQYF. DNA of the CDR3: TGTGCCAGCAGTCCATACCTAGCGGATTCCTACGAGCAGTACTTC.

The chain combines TRBV6-1 with TRBJ2-1; TRBD2 matches 8 bases. Germline CDR1 MNHNS, CDR2 SASEGT. The CDR3 extends over 15 amino acids. Unmatched junction bases numbered 5, after V lost 0 bases and J lost 7 bases. The CDR3 protein is CASSEARGGENEQFF. Here the CDR3 DNA reads TGTGCCAGCAGTGAAGCCCGGGGGGGAGAAAATGAGCAGTTCTTC.

The V gene is TRBV6-5, the J gene TRBJ1-3; D unclear. V gave up 6 bases and J gave up 1 base, with 13 bases separating them. The CDR3 totals 15 residues. Germline CDR1 MNHEY, CDR2 SVGAGI. CDR3 residues: CASRRSLESGNTIYF. DNA for the CDR3: TGTGCCAGCAGGCGGAGCCTCGAGTCTGGAAACACCATATATTTT.

V and J are TRBV21-1 and TRBJ2-7. TRBV21-1 is noted as a pseudogene. This CDR3 contains 14 residues. CDR3 residues: CASSKAARIHEQYF. The CDR3 region has the DNA TGTGCCAGCAGCAAAGCAGCACGGATCCACGAGCAGTACTTC.

J is TRBJ2-1 and V is TRBV9; D not resolved. CDR1 and CDR2 (germline): SGDLS, YYNGEE. The V end lost 4 bases, the J end lost 0 bases, and 14 bases lay between the germline ends. This CDR3 is 16 amino acids long. CDR3 in DNA: TGTGCCAGCAGCCCCCAACCCTACGGCTCCTACAATGAGCAGTTCTTC. This gives the protein CASSPQPYGSYNEQFF.

The V call is TRBV10-1, the J call TRBJ2-1; no clear D gene. The CDR3 extends over 13 amino acids. CDR1 is WNHNN, CDR2 SYGVQD, per germline (reference sequence). The germline V and J ends were trimmed by 3 bases and 8 bases, with 11 bases remaining between them. DNA of the CDR3: TGCGCCAGCAGTGAACGGGCTTCGGATGAGCAGTTCTTC. Amino acids: CASSERASDEQFF.

This chain links TRBV27 with TRBJ2-7; D unclear. The CDR3 has 15 residues. Germline-derived CDR1 and CDR2 are MNHEY and SMNVEV (reference sequence). The V gene lost 6 bases and the J gene lost 3 bases, with 18 bases spanning the gap. CDR3 residues: CASRALSGQNYEQYF. CDR3 DNA sequence: TGTGCCAGCAGAGCTCTTTCTGGTCAGAACTACGAGCAGTACTTC.

The chain employs TRBV5-4 and TRBJ2-1, with 10 nucleotides matching TRBD1. The CDR3 contains 12 residues. The ends lost 2 bases at V and 15 bases at J; junction bases unmatched: 5. Per the germline V gene, CDR1 is SGHNT and CDR2 is YYREEE (reference sequence). CDR3 in amino acids: CASSFDRGLGFF. The CDR3 DNA sequence: TGTGCCAGCAGCTTTGACAGGGGGCTTGGGTTCTTC.

The CDR3 here is CASMGPRADEQFF. Written as DNA, the CDR3 is TGTGCCAGCATGGGACCCCGGGCCGATGAGCAGTTCTTC. The V call is TRBV2, the J call TRBJ2-1, with D perhaps being TRBD1 or TRBD2 (5 bases each). CDR3 length: 13 amino acids. The V and J ends lost 7 bases and 8 bases respectively, with 15 bases between them. The germline CDR1 and CDR2 sequences are SNHLY and FYNNEI.

This clone was picked up a small number of times. J is TRBJ1-2 and V is TRBV28; D gene uncertain. The CDR3 is 16 amino acids. Trimming took off 8 bases at V and 1 base at J, with 20 bases between the two ends. CDR1 and CDR2 from the germline V gene are MDHEN and SYDVKM. The CDR3 reads CASGAPQKLGNYGYTF. The CDR3, as DNA: TGTGCCAGCGGCGCCCCACAGAAATTGGGTAACTATGGCTACACCTTC.

The chain uses TRBV5-4 and TRBJ2-7, with D tentatively TRBD2 (6 bases). Trimming cost V 3 bases and J 5 bases, with 21 bases left between them. Germline assignment: CDR1 SGHNT and CDR2 YYREEE (reference sequence). The CDR3 covers 16 residues. The CDR3 bases are TGTGCCAGCAGCTACGACAGAGTGGGGGGTCTCGACGAGCAGTACTTC. Protein sequence: CASSYDRVGGLDEQYF.

This chain uses TRBV9 with TRBJ1-3, with a weak D call TRBD1 (6 bases). This CDR3 has 13 residues. V lost 5 bases and J 2 bases, leaving 8 bases between the germline ends. Germline values: CDR1 SGDLS, CDR2 YYNGEE. CDR3 sequence: CASSSGAGNTIYF. For the CDR3, the DNA is TGTGCCAGCAGTTCAGGGGCTGGAAACACCATATATTTT. Full variable domain (remainder filled in from reference TRBV9 and TRBJ1-3): DSGVTQTPKHLITATGQRVTLRCSPRSGDLSVYWYQQSLDQGLQFLIQYYNGEERAKGNILERFSAQQFPDLHSELNLSSLELGDSALYFCASSSGAGNTIYFGEGSWLTVV.

J is TRBJ2-2 and V is TRBV11-2; D ambiguous. Deletions cut 8 bases from V and 1 base from J, with 5 bases between. CDR3 length: 12 amino acids. The germline gives CDR1 SGHAT, CDR2 FQNNGV. This CDR3 reads CASSRNTGELFF. Written as DNA, the CDR3 is TGTGCCAGCTCTAGGAACACCGGGGAGCTGTTTTTT.

The V gene is TRBV4-1, the J gene TRBJ2-2; TRBD1 matches at 7 bases. This CDR3 is built from 15 residues. V dropped 5 bases and J dropped 6; count of bases not matched to a gene: 9. Looked up from germline, CDR1 is MGHRA and CDR2 is YSYEKL. The CDR3 nucleotides are TGCGCCAGCAGCTCCCGAGGTCAGGGGGCCGGGGAGCTGTTTTTT. It is translated as CASSSRGQGAGELFF.

The J gene is TRBJ2-4, the V gene TRBV4-1, with TRBD1 matching 7 bases. CDR1 is MGHRA, CDR2 YSYEKL, per germline. J was trimmed by 1 base and V by 3 bases; bases with no gene match: 3. This CDR3 is 15 amino acids long. In DNA, the CDR3 is TGCGCCAGCAGCCACCAGGGGGACGCCAAAAACATTCAGTACTTC. It yields the protein CASSHQGDAKNIQYF.

The rearrangement joins TRBV6-5 to TRBJ2-3, with no clear D. Per germline, CDR1 MNHEY and CDR2 SVGAGI. This CDR3 is 14 amino acids long. The ends were cut back, 8 bases at V and 2 bases at J, with 14 bases in the middle. DNA for the CDR3: TGTGCCAGCTCAAAAGGGCCTCACACAGATACGCAGTATTTT. It codes for CASSKGPHTDTQYF.

This clone showed up just once. The V call is TRBV14, the J call TRBJ1-2; D is uncertain. The V gene's germline CDR1 is SGHDN and CDR2 FVKESK. The CDR3 sequence is 12 residues long. V dropped 0 bases and J dropped 4 bases, with 3 bases sitting between them. The CDR3 loop is CASSQDPYGYTF. In nucleotides, the CDR3 is TGTGCCAGCAGCCAAGACCCCTATGGCTACACCTTC.

The chain recombines TRBV19 with TRBJ1-3, with D unclear. Trimming shortened V by 0 bases and J by 4 bases, and 10 bases separated the two germline ends. The germline V gene encodes CDR1 LNHDA and CDR2 SQIVND (reference sequence). The CDR3 runs to 15 residues. CDR3 protein: CASSIDLEGGNTIYF. In DNA, the CDR3 is TGTGCCAGTAGTATAGATCTGGAAGGCGGAAACACCATATATTTT.

The rearrangement joins TRBV29-1 to TRBJ2-2; 7 bases map to TRBD1. This CDR3 contains 12 residues. The J segment lost 4 bases and the V segment lost 6 bases, leaving 2 bases of the junction unmatched. Germline lookup yields CDR1 SQVTM and CDR2 ANQGSEA. CDR3 DNA sequence: TGCAGCGTGGACAGGATCACCGGGGAGCTGTTTTTT. Its protein product is CSVDRITGELFF.

Only a few counts were recorded for this clone. The chain couples TRBV19 to TRBJ1-2; D is perhaps TRBD1 (5 bases). Germline CDR1 reads LNHDA; CDR2 reads SQIVND (reference sequence). This CDR3 region has 14 residues. Trimming left V 5 bases short and J 5 bases short, with 15 bases between. The chain's CDR3 is CASSGAFGWYGYTF. The CDR3 DNA reads TGTGCCAGTAGTGGGGCTTTCGGCTGGTATGGCTACACCTTC.

V and J are TRBV4-1 and TRBJ1-3, with 8 bases fitting TRBD1. Germline V CDR1 and CDR2: MGHRA, YSYEKL. Trimming removed 3 bases from V and 5 bases from J; junction bases left unmatched: 3. The CDR3 extends over 14 amino acids. CDR3 region: CASSQGQDRNTIYF. The CDR3 coding sequence is TGCGCCAGCAGCCAGGGACAGGACAGAAACACCATATATTTT.

This chain links TRBV4-1 with TRBJ2-4; no definite D call. CDR3 length: 14 residues. Germline CDR1 reads MGHRA; CDR2 reads YSYEKL. V was trimmed by 1 base and J by 0 bases, leaving 4 bases between them. The CDR3 region has the DNA TGCGCCAGCAGCCAAGTGGTAGCCAAAAACATTCAGTACTTC. Protein product: CASSQVVAKNIQYF.

The chain couples TRBV6-5 to TRBJ1-1; no definite D call. The CDR3 sequence is 12 residues long. CDR1 MNHEY and CDR2 SVGAGI come from the germline V gene. The ends were cut back, 2 bases at V and 5 bases at J, with 6 bases in the middle. Written as DNA, the CDR3 is TGTGCCAGCAGTTACGGGCAGACTGAAGCTTTCTTT. As protein: CASSYGQTEAFF.

The chain employs TRBV27 and TRBJ1-2, with a possible D match to TRBD1 (5 bases). There are 14 residues in the CDR3. Germline values: CDR1 MNHEY, CDR2 SMNVEV (reference sequence). V lost 4 bases and J 4 bases, leaving 13 bases between the germline ends. The CDR3 DNA is TGTGCCAGCAGTTCTACCCGGGGGAGCTATGGCTACACCTTC. It specifies CASSSTRGSYGYTF.

The chain recombines TRBV6-5 with TRBJ2-2, with a tentative D call TRBD2 (7 bases). The V gene lost 2 bases and the J gene lost 6 bases, with 13 bases spanning the gap. This CDR3 is 15 amino acids long. Germline CDR1 is MNHEY and CDR2 is SVGAGI. This CDR3 is CASSYGGALAGELFF. The CDR3 coding sequence is TGTGCCAGCAGTTACGGGGGGGCCTTGGCCGGGGAGCTGTTTTTT.

The V and J genes are TRBV7-4 and TRBJ2-3; D tentatively reads TRBD1 or TRBD2 (5 bases each). CDR1 and CDR2 from the germline V gene are SGHVT and SQSDAQ. The CDR3 contains 18 residues. The ends were cut back, 8 bases at V and 2 bases at J, with 26 bases in the middle. CDR3 residues: CASHAADKRRIYTDTQYF. CDR3 coding DNA: TGTGCCAGCCACGCAGCGGACAAAAGACGGATTTACACAGATACGCAGTATTTT. Together with reference TRBV7-4 and TRBJ2-3, the CDR3 gives the full variable domain: GAGVSQSPRYKVAKRGRDVALRCDSISGHVTLYWYRQTLGQGSEVLTYSQSDAQRDKSGRPSGRFSAERPERSVSTLKIQRTEQGDSAVYLCASHAADKRRIYTDTQYFGPGTRLTVL.

The V call is TRBV7-9, the J call TRBJ2-7; D call uncertain. CDR1 and CDR2 from the germline V gene are SEHNR and FQNEAQ (reference sequence). The CDR3 contains 15 residues. V lost 6 bases and J 3 bases, leaving 18 bases between the germline ends. The CDR3 nucleotides are TGTGCCAGCAGTGGGGTAGGAGCAGTAGGCTACGAGCAGTACTTC. Protein product: CASSGVGAVGYEQYF.

In DNA form, the CDR3 reads TGCGCCAGCAGCCAAGGACTTAGCGGGGGGGCTTACGAGCAGTACTTC. Amino acids: CASSQGLSGGAYEQYF. This chain links TRBV4-1 with TRBJ2-7; 11 nucleotides match TRBD2. CDR3 size: 16 residues. Germline CDR1 is MGHRA and CDR2 is YSYEKL. V trimming: 1 base; J trimming: 4 bases; junction bases outside the gene matches: 6.

This clone was detected only once. The chain uses TRBV6-1 and TRBJ2-7; 8 nucleotides match TRBD1. The V and J ends lost 5 bases and 4 bases, in that order; junction bases with no gene match: 4. This CDR3 is 13 amino acids long. Germline V gives CDR1 MNHNS, CDR2 SASEGT. The CDR3 region has the DNA TGTGCCAGCAGTAGGACAGGGCAGTACGAGCAGTACTTC. It specifies CASSRTGQYEQYF.